This T cell receptor (beta chain) appears in the sequencing data of a study of blood T cell repertoires in COVID-19 (TCRdb year 2020). In terms of the full investigation: The collaborator samples originated in the United States, Italy and Spain and spanned the acute and convalescent phases of COVID-19. The prospective study material was composed of cDNA or gDNA derived from T cells, B-cell-depleted T cells, or PBMCs. Subjects who had been exposed to COVID-19, were actively infected with it, or had recovered from it provided the deeply sampled blood TCRbeta repertoires that made up the dataset. A freely available public database, intended as a resource for researchers studying the immune response to SARS-CoV-2, is where the repertoires were released. Samples came from the ongoing ImmuneRACE study (first 160 participants) plus 1,254 subjects from 6 global collaborators. The sample metadata nearly always contained a de-identified subject ID, COVID-19 status, age in years and sex. Where HLA class I and class II types were available, the types were taken from metadata supplied by the sample provider, not from assay-based typing.

Deletion took 4 bases off V and 8 bases off J, with a span of 12 bases between the germline ends. For CDR1 and CDR2, the germline V gene lists SGHTA and FQGNSA. Including cysteine and phenylalanine, the CDR3 has 13 amino acids. The sequence is cut down to CDR3 DNA, 39 bases in frame from base 1. Worth noting for this clone: The clone's antigen remains unknown. No much larger clone exists at a distance of one base, and base qualities are not known.

Participants in the prospective study were enrolled through a virtual design, were aged about 18 to 90 years, and lived in fewer than 30 United States geographic areas. To assign participants to cohorts, the prospective study relied on clinical history that participants themselves reported in a screening survey and a study questionnaire. Recovered participants in ImmuneRACE Cohort 3 were defined by two consecutive negative NP/OP PCR tests, clearance by a healthcare professional, or resolution of symptoms. In the prospective study, mobile phlebotomists collected whole blood, serum and a nasopharyngeal or oropharyngeal swab from each participant. Over a roughly 2-month period, participants in the prospective study had the option of providing additional blood draws and questionnaires. Before DNA extraction, prospective study blood samples were shipped either frozen or at room temperature. Summary of the overall study and its limitations: The quantity of clinical and demographic metadata differed by source and by participant and was supplied without curation.

The immunoSEQ Assay, a bias-controlled multiplex PCR, was used to amplify TCRbeta CDR3 regions from genomic DNA. Per the source publication's procedure: The number of nucleated cells in each sample was estimated by amplification of reference gene primers within the assay. Sequence reads were collapsed and filtered to measure the absolute abundance of every unique TCRbeta CDR3 rearrangement. For each sample, productive Simpson clonality was calculated as the square root of Simpson's diversity index across productive rearrangements. The clones in this table, taken by TCRdb from immuneACCESS, are in-frame only. Not every clone is retained; where verified, under half of the shortfall comes from an unresolved V gene, and the cause of the rest is unknown. V and J calls and clone size follow that table, whereas D and trimming were derived from the DNA. Across this sample there are 300,000 to 400,000 clones, with around 90% seen only once. The ten largest clones take up 5% to 6% of the sample.

The source of this sequence is a man younger than 40 who had recovered from COVID-19. The rearrangement combines TRBV7-2 with TRBJ1-3, with no confident D gene call. What was sequenced was PBMCs or T cells enriched from blood (not recorded which). The CDR3 reads as follows: CASSSDPGDTIYF. The DNA sequence reads TGTGCCAGCAGCTCGGACCCCGGGGACACCATATATTTT.